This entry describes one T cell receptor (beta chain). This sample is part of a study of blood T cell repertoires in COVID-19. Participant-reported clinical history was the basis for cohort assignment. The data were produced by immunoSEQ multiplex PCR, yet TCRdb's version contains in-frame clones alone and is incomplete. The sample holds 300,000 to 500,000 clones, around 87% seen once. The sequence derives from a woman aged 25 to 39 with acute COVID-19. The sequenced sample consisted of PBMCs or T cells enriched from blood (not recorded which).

Written as DNA, the CDR3 is TGTGCCAGCATCCCTCCTAATGGAGACCAAGCTTTCTTT. It codes for CASIPPNGDQAFF. The V gene is TRBV6-5, the J gene TRBJ1-1; D call uncertain. Trimming cost V 7 bases and J 9 bases, with 18 bases left between them. This CDR3 has 13 amino acids. Germline-derived CDR1 and CDR2 are MNHEY and SVGAGI.